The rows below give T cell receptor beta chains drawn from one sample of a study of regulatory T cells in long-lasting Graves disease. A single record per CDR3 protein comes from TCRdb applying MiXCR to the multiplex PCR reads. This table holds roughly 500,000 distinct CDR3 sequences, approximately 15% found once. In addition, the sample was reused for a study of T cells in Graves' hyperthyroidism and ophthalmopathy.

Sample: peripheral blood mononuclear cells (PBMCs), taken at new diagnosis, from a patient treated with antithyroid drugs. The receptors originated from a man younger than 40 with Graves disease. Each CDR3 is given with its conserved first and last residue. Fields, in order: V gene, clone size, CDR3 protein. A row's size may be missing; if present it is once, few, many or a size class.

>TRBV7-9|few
CASSLTAAGGNEQFF
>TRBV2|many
CASLGRDYRSTDTQYF
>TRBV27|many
CASSHHGLADRTGELFF
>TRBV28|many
CASSPQGGTDTQYF
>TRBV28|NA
CASLSTGTQPQHF
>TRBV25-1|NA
CATARIAGDIQYF
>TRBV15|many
CATSRDLRGDGYTF
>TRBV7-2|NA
CASSLRVGPSGNTIYF
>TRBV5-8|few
CASSSQGVGRKLFF
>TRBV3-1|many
CASSRPSGSGTGELFF
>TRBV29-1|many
CSVGADPTDTQYF
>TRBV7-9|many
CASSLVGGFFYEQYF
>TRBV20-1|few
CSTGEAYNEQFF
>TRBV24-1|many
CATSDLKGPDTQYF
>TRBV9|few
CASSVGGDYNEQFF
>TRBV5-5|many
CASSHRDGSYEQYF
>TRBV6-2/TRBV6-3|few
CASSGLGLAGGAYEQYF
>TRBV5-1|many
CASSLEAGDTQYF
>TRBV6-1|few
CASTKSGQGRNIQYF
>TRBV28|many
CASSLNREEQFF
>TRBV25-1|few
CASSDRVGEPQHF
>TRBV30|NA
CAWSLINRVGTEAFF
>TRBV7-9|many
CASSLGPNSPLHF
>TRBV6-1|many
CASRDETSGRTYEQYF
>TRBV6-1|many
CATASDGGLLYEQYF
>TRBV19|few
CASSMPLSSYNEQFF
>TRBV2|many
CASSDQRADTQYF
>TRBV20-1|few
CSARDWLAGGDEQFF
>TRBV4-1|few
CASSQVRGKSHNEQFF
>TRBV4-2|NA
CASSQEGGLAGGEQYF
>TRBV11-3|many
CASSLELAGHPRHYNEQFF